Presented here are 20 T cell receptor beta chains from one specimen sequenced in a study of T cells in Graves' hyperthyroidism and ophthalmopathy (dated 2019 in TCRdb). Library prep was done by multiplex PCR. The reads were generated on an Illumina HiSeq 2000. The TCR beta CDR3 regions were amplified from RNA transcripts. A first-round RT-PCR of the TCR CDR3 used the HTBI primer set with the Qiagen OneStep RT-PCR kit. Using fastp trimming at Q25 and MiXCR clonotype assembly, TCRdb reanalyzed the public sequencing data and kept in-frame beta chains. When rows share a CDR3 protein, they turn into one entry using the most common DNA and genes. The sample table contains hundreds of thousands of distinct CDR3 sequences; only one count was recorded for around a quarter of them. The ten largest account for about 11% of the sample. The sample taken for sequencing was blood. The origin of the receptors is a woman under 40 with Graves' ophthalmopathy.

At least ten counts were recorded for this clonotype. V gene TRBV7-6 combines with J gene TRBJ1-1; D is perhaps TRBD1 (5 bases). V lost 5 bases and J lost 10, with 17 bases in between. This CDR3 is 13 amino acids long. Germline loops: CDR1 SGHVS, CDR2 FNYEAQ. The CDR3 nucleotides are TGTGCCAGCAGCCCCGTGGGGGGTCGTGGAGCTTTCTTT. Protein product: CASSPVGGRGAFF. Looking up the rest from reference TRBV7-6 and TRBJ1-1 gives the full variable domain: GAGVSQSPRYKVTKRGQDVALRCDPISGHVSLYWYRQALGQGPEFLTYFNYEAQQDKSGLPNDRFSAERPEGSISTLTIQRTEQRDSAMYRCASSPVGGRGAFFGQGTRLTVV.

This clonotype has ten or more counts. The rearrangement links TRBV2 to TRBJ2-4; D is uncertain. The length of the CDR3 is 12 residues. V lost 1 base, J lost 15 bases, and 13 bases lay in between. Germline CDR1 is SNHLY and CDR2 is FYNNEI. DNA for the CDR3: TGTGCCAGCAGTGAAGGAAATTCGCATCGGTACTTC. The encoded protein is CASSEGNSHRYF. Using reference TRBV2 and TRBJ2-4 for the parts outside the CDR3, the full variable domain is EPEVTQTPSHQVTQMGQEVILRCVPISNHLYFYWYRQILGQKVEFLVSFYNNEISEKSEIFDDQFSVERPDGSNFTLKIRSTKLEDSAMYFCASSEGNSHRYFGAGTRLSVL.

This chain connects TRBV27 to TRBJ2-7; 8 positions agree with TRBD1. The CDR3 has 14 residues. With V trimmed by 5 bases and J by 1 base, 4 bases remained unmatched. Germline V CDR1 and CDR2: MNHEY, SMNVEV (reference sequence). CDR3 loop: CASSRWDRSYEQYF. Written as DNA, the CDR3 is TGTGCCAGCAGTCGCTGGGACAGGTCCTACGAGCAGTACTTC.

This clonotype was picked up one time. The rearrangement links TRBV6-5 to TRBJ1-2; TRBD1 matches at 7 bases. From germline, CDR1 is MNHEY and CDR2 SVGAGI. This CDR3 is 14 amino acids long. Trimming cost V 0 bases and J 7 bases; bases outside gene matches: 5. The CDR3 reads CASSYSGTVGGYTF. CDR3 sequence (DNA): TGTGCCAGCAGTTACTCGGGGACAGTTGGTGGCTACACCTTC.

This clonotype was seen many times. The chain uses TRBV7-2 and TRBJ2-7; no firm D call. Trimming shortened V by 7 bases and J by 1 base, and 20 bases separated the two germline ends. The CDR3 is 16 residues long. The V gene's germline CDR1 is SGHTA and CDR2 FQGNSA. The DNA for the CDR3 is TGTGCCAGCACCCCAAGCTATTGGGCCGAATCCTACGAGCAGTACTTC. Encoded protein: CASTPSYWAESYEQYF.

In this sample, this clonotype turned up many times. J is TRBJ2-5 and V is TRBV12-3 or TRBV12-4, with D hard to call. Trimming took 5 bases from V and 5 from J, leaving 15 bases between them. The CDR3 is 14 amino acids. CDR3 in DNA: TGTGCCAGCAGTCCGCGTAGCTCGGCCGAGACCCAGTACTTC. This translates into CASSPRSSAETQYF.

This clonotype was picked up a small number of times. This chain links TRBV28 with TRBJ2-7; D possibly matches TRBD1 or TRBD2 (6 bases each). The V gene lost 3 bases and the J gene lost 5 bases, with 11 bases spanning the gap. Germline V gives CDR1 MDHEN, CDR2 SYDVKM. The CDR3 spans 13 residues. This CDR3 reads CASSFVGGHEQYF. For the CDR3, the DNA is TGTGCCAGCAGTTTTGTCGGGGGCCACGAGCAGTACTTC.

This clonotype has a count of ten or more. The rearrangement joins TRBV29-1 to TRBJ2-7; possible D gene TRBD1, 6 bases. Germline CDR1 is SQVTM and CDR2 is ANQGSEA. This CDR3 is 14 amino acids long. Trimming removed 5 bases from V and 0 bases from J, with 14 bases in between. CDR3 in amino acids: CSVSLTGPSYEQYF. DNA for the CDR3: TGCAGCGTTTCACTTACAGGGCCCTCCTACGAGCAGTACTTC.

This clonotype has more than one count but fewer than ten. The V call is TRBV27, the J call TRBJ1-5; D is perhaps TRBD1 (5 bases). In germline, CDR1 is MNHEY, CDR2 SMNVEV (reference sequence). This CDR3 has 16 amino acids. V shed 6 bases and J shed 0 bases, with 15 bases lying between them. CDR3: CASRRTRGNSNQPQHF. In nucleotides, the CDR3 is TGTGCCAGCAGAAGGACAAGGGGAAATAGCAATCAGCCCCAGCATTTT.

This clonotype was counted at least ten times. The chain recombines TRBV30 with TRBJ1-1; no reliable D call. Germline loops: CDR1 GTSNPN, CDR2 SVGIG (reference sequence). This CDR3 contains 14 residues. Deletions cut 3 bases from V and 0 bases from J, with 11 bases between. CDR3 coding DNA: TGTGCCTGGAGGAGTGCCCTTATGAACACTGAAGCTTTCTTT. Protein: CAWRSALMNTEAFF.

This clonotype was seen ten or more times. The J gene is TRBJ1-1, the V gene TRBV7-9; perhaps TRBD1 as D (6 bases). The CDR3 consists of 13 residues. Looked up from germline, CDR1 is SEHNR and CDR2 is FQNEAQ (reference sequence). V gave up 8 bases and J gave up 0 bases, with 10 bases separating them. The CDR3 spells CASLGHLNTEAFF. The DNA for the CDR3 is TGTGCCAGCTTGGGACACTTGAACACTGAAGCTTTCTTT.

This clonotype has more than one count but fewer than ten. The chain joins TRBV6-2 or TRBV6-3 to TRBJ2-5; D unresolved. V dropped 2 bases and J dropped 5 bases, with 9 bases sitting between them. CDR3 length equals 13 residues. Germline CDR1 is MNHEY and CDR2 is SVGEGT. The chain's CDR3 is CASSYLGGETQYF. CDR3 sequence (DNA): TGTGCCAGCAGTTACCTTGGTGGGGAGACCCAGTACTTC.

The rearrangement joins TRBV12-3 or TRBV12-4 to TRBJ1-6; 8 nucleotides align to TRBD1. This CDR3 is 15 amino acids long. J was trimmed by 7 bases and V by 6 bases; bases with no gene match: 8. CDR3 in amino acids: CASRPQDRVNSPLHF. As DNA, the CDR3 is TGTGCCAGCAGACCCCAGGACAGGGTAAATTCACCCCTCCACTTT.

This chain links TRBV12-5 with TRBJ1-5; D remains ambiguous. V was trimmed by 3 bases and J by 7 bases, leaving 10 bases between them. This CDR3 spans 13 amino acids. Germline values: CDR1 LGHNT, CDR2 FRNRAP. CDR3 loop: CASGFGVNQPQHF. CDR3 sequence (DNA): TGTGCTAGTGGTTTCGGGGTGAACCAGCCCCAGCATTTT.

This clonotype was counted many times. At one boundary the junction diverges from the germline segment, which might be a read error. This rearrangement joins TRBV20-1 to TRBJ2-7, with 7 bases identical to TRBD2. Per germline, CDR1 DFQATT and CDR2 SNEGSKA (reference sequence). CDR3 length: 12 residues. CDR3 in amino acids: CSARGEGYEQYF. For the CDR3, the DNA is TGCAGTGCGAGAGGGGAGGGGTACGAGCAGTACTTC.

This clonotype was seen repeatedly, ten times or more. V usage is TRBV20-1 and J usage is TRBJ2-7; the D is unclear. V was shortened by 2 bases and J by 3 bases, with 11 bases between the two germline ends. The CDR3 contains 13 residues. Germline V CDR1 and CDR2: DFQATT, SNEGSKA (reference sequence). DNA of the CDR3: TGCAGTGCTAGATCCTCCGAAAACTACGAGCAGTACTTC. Residues: CSARSSENYEQYF.

V and J are TRBV20-1 and TRBJ1-5; D not resolved. From germline, CDR1 is DFQATT and CDR2 SNEGSKA (reference sequence). V was cut by 3 bases and J by 4 bases, with 7 bases left in between. CDR3 length equals 12 residues. CDR3 DNA: TGCAGTGCTAGTACGGAAAATCAGCCCCAGCATTTT. Its translation is CSASTENQPQHF.

Note on this clonotype: With a much larger clone just one base away, this may be a read error. This chain uses TRBV19 with TRBJ2-5; the D gene is possibly TRBD2 (6 bases). Germline values: CDR1 LNHDA, CDR2 SQIVND (reference sequence). The CDR3 has 13 amino acids. The V and J ends lost 6 bases and 7 bases respectively, with 15 bases between them. The DNA of the CDR3 is TGTGCCAGTAGCCGGGGGACGAAAGGGACCCAGTACTTC. Its translation: CASSRGTKGTQYF. Together with reference TRBV19 and TRBJ2-5, the CDR3 gives the full variable domain: DGGITQSPKYLFRKEGQNVTLSCEQNLNHDAMYWYRQDPGQGLRLIYYSQIVNDFQKGDIAEGYSVSREKKESFPLTVTSAQKNPTAFYLCASSRGTKGTQYFGPGTRLLVL.

This clonotype was found many times. This sequence joins TRBV20-1 and TRBJ1-2, with 7 bases identical to TRBD1. The V segment lost 0 bases and the J segment 8 bases; nucleotides outside the gene matches: 12. The germline gives CDR1 DFQATT, CDR2 SNEGSKA (reference sequence). The CDR3 totals 15 residues. This CDR3 is CSARDQRQGSLGYTF. The CDR3 nucleotides are TGCAGTGCTAGAGATCAGAGACAGGGCTCGTTAGGCTACACCTTC.

V and J are TRBV9 and TRBJ1-5; no reliable D call. The V end was cut by 4 bases, the J end by 0 bases, with 8 bases between. There are 14 residues in the CDR3. The germline V gene has CDR1 SGDLS and CDR2 YYNGEE. In nucleotides, the CDR3 is TGTGCCAGCAGCTTCTGGGATAGCAATCAGCCCCAGCATTTT. It yields the protein CASSFWDSNQPQHF.